What follows describes a single T cell receptor beta chain. Its antigen remains unidentified. The data originate from a study of CD4 T cells in relation to SARS-CoV-2 and coronaviruses. Across the whole study: TCR beta CDR3s were sequenced after approximately 9-day antigen culture of PBMCs.

Before the COVID-19 pandemic, during about 2010-2019, CD4+ T cells were taken from unexposed donors. Isolation of CD4+ T cells took place after less than 11 days in culture. Sequencing used immunoSEQ multiplex PCR; TCRdb keeps in-frame clones, though not all of them. The table lists under 25,000 clones, roughly 80% of them singletons. The study, taken as a whole, reports: This crossreactivity analysis covered spike protein alone, no other viral proteins.

Between the trimmed V and J ends, which lost 2 bases and 1 base, there was a span of 9 bases. Germline CDR1 is SGHAT and CDR2 is FQNNGV. The CDR3 runs 15 residues. V is TRBV11-2 and J is TRBJ1-3; D is unresolved. The TCR comes from a human donor in good health. Sequencing was carried out using CD4+ T cells from PBMCs, cultured in vitro. DNA for the CDR3: TGTGCCAGCAGCTTAACGGACGGGTCTGGAAACACCATATATTTT. This codes for CASSLTDGSGNTIYF.